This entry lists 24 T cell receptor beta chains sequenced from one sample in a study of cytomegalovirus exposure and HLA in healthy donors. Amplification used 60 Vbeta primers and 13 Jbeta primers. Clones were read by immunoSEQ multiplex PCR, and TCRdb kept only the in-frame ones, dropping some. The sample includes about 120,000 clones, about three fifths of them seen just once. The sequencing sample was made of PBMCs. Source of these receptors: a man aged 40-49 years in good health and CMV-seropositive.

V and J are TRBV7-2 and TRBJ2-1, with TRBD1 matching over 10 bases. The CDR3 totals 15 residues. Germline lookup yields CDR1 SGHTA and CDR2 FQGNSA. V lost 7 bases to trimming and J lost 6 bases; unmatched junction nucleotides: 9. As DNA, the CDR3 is TGTGCCAGCACCAGGGACCGGACAGGGGGCAATGAGCAGTTCTTC. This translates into CASTRDRTGGNEQFF.

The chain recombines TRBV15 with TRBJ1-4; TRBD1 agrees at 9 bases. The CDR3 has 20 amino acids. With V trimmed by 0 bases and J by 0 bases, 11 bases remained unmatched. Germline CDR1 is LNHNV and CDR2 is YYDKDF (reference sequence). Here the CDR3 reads CATSRDPPGQGATTNEKLFF. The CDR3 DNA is TGTGCCACCAGCAGAGATCCACCGGGACAGGGAGCGACAACTAATGAAAAACTGTTTTTT.

CDR3 protein: CASSRGQGANEQFF. The CDR3 region has the DNA TGTGCCAGCAGCCGCGGACAGGGGGCAAATGAGCAGTTCTTC. This chain connects TRBV7-3 to TRBJ2-1; 11 bases align to TRBD1. The CDR3 spans 14 residues. Germline CDR1 SGHTA, CDR2 FQGTGA. V lost 5 bases to trimming and J lost 7 bases; unmatched junction nucleotides: 4.

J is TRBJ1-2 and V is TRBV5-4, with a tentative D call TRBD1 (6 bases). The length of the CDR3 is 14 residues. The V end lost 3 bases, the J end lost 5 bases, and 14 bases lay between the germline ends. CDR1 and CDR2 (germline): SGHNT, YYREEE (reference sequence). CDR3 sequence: CASSSRDTIYGYTF. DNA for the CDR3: TGTGCCAGCAGCTCCCGGGACACCATTTATGGCTACACCTTC.

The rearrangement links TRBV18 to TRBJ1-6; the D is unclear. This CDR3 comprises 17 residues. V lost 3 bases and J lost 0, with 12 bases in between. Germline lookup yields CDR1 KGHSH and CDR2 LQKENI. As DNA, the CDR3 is TGTGCCAGCTCACCTGAGGCGGTGAGCTCCTATAATTCACCCCTCCACTTT. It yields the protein CASSPEAVSSYNSPLHF.

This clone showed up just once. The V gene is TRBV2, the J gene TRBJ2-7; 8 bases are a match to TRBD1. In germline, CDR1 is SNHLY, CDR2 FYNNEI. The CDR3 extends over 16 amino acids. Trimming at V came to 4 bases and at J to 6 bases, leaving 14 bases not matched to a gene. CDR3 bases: TGTGCCAGCAGTGCCCAGGGGGCTCCGAGTGGTTCCGAGCAGTACTTC. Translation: CASSAQGAPSGSEQYF.

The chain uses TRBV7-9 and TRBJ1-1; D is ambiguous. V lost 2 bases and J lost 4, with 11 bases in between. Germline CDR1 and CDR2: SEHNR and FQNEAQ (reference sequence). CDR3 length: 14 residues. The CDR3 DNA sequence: TGTGCCAGCAGCTTACGGCGACGGGGCACTGAAGCTTTCTTT. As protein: CASSLRRRGTEAFF.

As DNA, the CDR3 is TGTGCCAGCAGCTTAGCGCGGAGGGGACTAACCCGAATCAATGAGCAGTTCTTC. It translates to CASSLARRGLTRINEQFF. The chain uses TRBV7-8 and TRBJ2-1; TRBD2 matches 7 bases. CDR1 is SGHVS, CDR2 FQNEAQ, per germline. J was trimmed by 6 bases and V by 0 bases; bases with no gene match: 14. The CDR3 length is 18 residues.

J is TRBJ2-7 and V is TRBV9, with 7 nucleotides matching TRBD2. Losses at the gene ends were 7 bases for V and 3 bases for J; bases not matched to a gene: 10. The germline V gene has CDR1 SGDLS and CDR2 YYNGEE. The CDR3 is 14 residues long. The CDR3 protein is CASGPAGRNYEQYF. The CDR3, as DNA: TGTGCCAGCGGCCCGGCCGGGAGGAACTACGAGCAGTACTTC.

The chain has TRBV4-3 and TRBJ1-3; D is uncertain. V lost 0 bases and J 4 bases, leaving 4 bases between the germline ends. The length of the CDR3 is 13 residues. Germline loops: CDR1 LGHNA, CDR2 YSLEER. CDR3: CASSQDPGNTIYF. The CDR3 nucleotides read TGCGCCAGCAGCCAAGATCCGGGAAACACCATATATTTT.

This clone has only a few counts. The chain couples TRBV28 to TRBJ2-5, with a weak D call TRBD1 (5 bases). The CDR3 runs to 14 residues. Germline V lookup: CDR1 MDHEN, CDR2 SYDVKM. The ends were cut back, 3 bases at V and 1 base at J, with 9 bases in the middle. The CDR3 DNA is TGTGCCAGCAGTTTGGGGCAGTCCCAAGAGACCCAGTACTTC. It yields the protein CASSLGQSQETQYF.

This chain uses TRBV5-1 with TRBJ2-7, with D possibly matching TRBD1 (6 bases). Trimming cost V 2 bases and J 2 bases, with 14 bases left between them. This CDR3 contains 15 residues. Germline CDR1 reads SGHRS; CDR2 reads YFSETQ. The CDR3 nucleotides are TGCGCCAGCAGCTTTGGGGGCCTCACCCCCTACGAGCAGTACTTC. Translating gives CASSFGGLTPYEQYF.

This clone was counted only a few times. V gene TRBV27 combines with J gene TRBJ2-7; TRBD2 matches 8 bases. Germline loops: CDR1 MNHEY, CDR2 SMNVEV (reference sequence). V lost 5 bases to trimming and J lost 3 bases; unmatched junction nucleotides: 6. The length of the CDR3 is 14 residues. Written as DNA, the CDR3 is TGTGCCAGCAGTACCCGGGGGGGAATCTACGAGCAGTACTTC. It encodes CASSTRGGIYEQYF.

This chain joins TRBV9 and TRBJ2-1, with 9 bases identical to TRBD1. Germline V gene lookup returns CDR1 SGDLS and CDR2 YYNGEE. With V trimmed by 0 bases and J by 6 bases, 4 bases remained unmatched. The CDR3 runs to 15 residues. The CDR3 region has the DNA TGTGCCAGCAGCGTAGAGGGACAGGGCGGCAATGAGCAGTTCTTC. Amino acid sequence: CASSVEGQGGNEQFF.

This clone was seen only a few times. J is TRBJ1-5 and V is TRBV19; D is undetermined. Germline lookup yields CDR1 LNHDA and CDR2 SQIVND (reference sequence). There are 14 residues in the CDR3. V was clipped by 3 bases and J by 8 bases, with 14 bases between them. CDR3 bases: TGTGCCAGTAGTATGGGCTCCTCTTGGGAGCCCCAGCATTTT. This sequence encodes CASSMGSSWEPQHF.

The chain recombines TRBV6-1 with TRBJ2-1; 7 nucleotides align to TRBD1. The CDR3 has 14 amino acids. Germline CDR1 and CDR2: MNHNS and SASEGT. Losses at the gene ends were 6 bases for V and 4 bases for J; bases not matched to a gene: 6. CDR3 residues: CASRQGSLYNEQFF. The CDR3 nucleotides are TGTGCCAGCAGACAGGGGTCGCTTTACAATGAGCAGTTCTTC.

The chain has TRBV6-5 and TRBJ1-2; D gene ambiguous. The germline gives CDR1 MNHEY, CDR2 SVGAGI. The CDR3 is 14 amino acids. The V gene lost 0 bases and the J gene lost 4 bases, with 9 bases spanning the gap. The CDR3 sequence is CASSYSASGYGYTF. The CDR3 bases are TGTGCCAGCAGTTACTCGGCCAGCGGCTATGGCTACACCTTC.

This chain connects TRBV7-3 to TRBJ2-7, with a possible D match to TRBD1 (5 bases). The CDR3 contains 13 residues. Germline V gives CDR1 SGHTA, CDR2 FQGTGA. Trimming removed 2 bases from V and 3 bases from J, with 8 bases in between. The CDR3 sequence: CASSLDQGYEQYF. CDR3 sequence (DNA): TGTGCCAGCAGCTTAGATCAGGGCTACGAGCAGTACTTC.

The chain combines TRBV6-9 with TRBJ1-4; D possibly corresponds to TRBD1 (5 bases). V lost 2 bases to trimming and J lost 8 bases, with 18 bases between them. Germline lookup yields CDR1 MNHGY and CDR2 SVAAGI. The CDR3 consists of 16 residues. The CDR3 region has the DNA TGTGCCAGCAGTTATCCAATTGGCGGGGCCTGGGAAAAACTGTTTTTT. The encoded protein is CASSYPIGGAWEKLFF.

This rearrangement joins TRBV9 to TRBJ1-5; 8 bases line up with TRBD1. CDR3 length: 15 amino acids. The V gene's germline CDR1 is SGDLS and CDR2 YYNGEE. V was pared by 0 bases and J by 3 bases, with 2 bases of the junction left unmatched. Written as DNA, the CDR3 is TGTGCCAGCAGCGTAGGGACAGGGTTCAATCAGCCCCAGCATTTT. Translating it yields CASSVGTGFNQPQHF.

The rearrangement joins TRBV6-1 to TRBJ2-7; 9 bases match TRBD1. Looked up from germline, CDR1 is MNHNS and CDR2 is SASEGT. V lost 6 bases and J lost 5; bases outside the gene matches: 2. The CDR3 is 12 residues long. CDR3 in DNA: TGTGCCAGCAGAGGACAGGGGAACGAGCAGTACTTC. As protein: CASRGQGNEQYF.

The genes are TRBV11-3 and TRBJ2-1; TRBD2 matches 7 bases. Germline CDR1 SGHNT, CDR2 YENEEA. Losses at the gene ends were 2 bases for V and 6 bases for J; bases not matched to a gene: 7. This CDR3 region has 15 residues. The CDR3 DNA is TGTGCCAGCAGCTTACGACTAGCTAGGTCCAATGAGCAGTTCTTC. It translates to CASSLRLARSNEQFF.

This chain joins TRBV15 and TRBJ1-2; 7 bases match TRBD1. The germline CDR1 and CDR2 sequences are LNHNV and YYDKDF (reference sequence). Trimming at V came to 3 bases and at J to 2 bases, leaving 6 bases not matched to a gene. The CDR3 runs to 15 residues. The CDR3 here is CATSSKRGQNYGYTF. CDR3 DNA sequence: TGTGCCACCAGCAGCAAGAGGGGGCAAAACTATGGCTACACCTTC.

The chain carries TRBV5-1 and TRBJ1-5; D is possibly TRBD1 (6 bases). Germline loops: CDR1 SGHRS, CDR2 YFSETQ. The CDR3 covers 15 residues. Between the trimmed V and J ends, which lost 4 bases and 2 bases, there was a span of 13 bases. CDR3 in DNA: TGCGCCAGCAGCCAACAGGGTTTGGGCAATCAGCCCCAGCATTTT. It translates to CASSQQGLGNQPQHF.